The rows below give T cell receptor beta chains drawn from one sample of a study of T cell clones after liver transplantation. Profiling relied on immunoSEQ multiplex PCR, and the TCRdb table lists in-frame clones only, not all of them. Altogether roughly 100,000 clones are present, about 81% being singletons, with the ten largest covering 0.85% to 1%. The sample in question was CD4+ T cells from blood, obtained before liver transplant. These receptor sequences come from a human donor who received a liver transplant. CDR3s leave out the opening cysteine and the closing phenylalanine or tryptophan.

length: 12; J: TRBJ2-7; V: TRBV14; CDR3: ASSQVGSVYEQY
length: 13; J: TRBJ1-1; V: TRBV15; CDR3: ATSRKEGVHTEAF
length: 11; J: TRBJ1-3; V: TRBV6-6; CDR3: ASVVSSGNTIY
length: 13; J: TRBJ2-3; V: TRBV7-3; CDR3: ASSLLGANTDTQY
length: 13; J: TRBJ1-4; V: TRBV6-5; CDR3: ASSFSTGYEEKLF
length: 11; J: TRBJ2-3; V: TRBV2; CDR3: ASSGGVTDTQY
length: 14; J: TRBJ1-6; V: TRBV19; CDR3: ASSGTGGSYNSPLH
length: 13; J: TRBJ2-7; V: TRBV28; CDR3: ASSFRGFRSYEQY
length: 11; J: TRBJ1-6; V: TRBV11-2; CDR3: ASSLSNNSPLH
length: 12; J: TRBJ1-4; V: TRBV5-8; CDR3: ASALVATNEKLF
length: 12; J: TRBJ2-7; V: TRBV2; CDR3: ASSETSVNYEQY
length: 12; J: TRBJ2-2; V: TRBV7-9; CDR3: ASSLLHGAGELF
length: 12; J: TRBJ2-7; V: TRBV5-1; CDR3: ASSLVVSPYEQY
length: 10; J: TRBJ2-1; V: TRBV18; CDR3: ASSSGIDEQF
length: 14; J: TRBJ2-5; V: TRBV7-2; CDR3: ASSLHQGRGVETQY
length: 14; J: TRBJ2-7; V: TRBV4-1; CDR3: ASSQDGAGLSYEQY
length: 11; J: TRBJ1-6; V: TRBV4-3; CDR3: ASSGSYNSPLH
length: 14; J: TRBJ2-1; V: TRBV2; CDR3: ASSEVGLAGRNEQF
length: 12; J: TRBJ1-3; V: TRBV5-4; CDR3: ASSFKQGADTIY
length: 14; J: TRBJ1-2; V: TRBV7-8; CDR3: ASSYRQTSKGYGYT
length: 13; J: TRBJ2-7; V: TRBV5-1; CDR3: ASSTGTSATYEQY
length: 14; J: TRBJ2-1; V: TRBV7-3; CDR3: ASSQVAPSSYNEQF
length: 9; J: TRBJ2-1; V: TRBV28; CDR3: ASSYYNEQF
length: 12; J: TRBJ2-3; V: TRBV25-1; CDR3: ASGLAGRTDTQY
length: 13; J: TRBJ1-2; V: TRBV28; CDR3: ASTPWAGGDYGYT
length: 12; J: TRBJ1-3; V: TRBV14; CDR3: ASSLAGGGNTIY
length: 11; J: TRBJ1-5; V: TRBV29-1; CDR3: SARDGGNQPQH
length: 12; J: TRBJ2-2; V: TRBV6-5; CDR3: ASSGLAGAGELF
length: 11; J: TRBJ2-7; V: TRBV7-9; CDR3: ASSFIREGEQY
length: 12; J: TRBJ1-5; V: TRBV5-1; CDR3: ASSPGQGNQPQH
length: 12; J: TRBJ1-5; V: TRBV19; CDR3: ASSTGQSNQPQH
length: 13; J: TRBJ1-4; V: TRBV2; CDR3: ASSQGGFANEKLF
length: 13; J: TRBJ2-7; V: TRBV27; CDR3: ASSSTKRVPYEQY
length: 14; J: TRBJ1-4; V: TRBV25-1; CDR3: ASTRGVGTGNEKLF
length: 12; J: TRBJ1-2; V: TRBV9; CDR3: ASSVAPDNYGYT
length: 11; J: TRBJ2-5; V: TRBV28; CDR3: ASSLRYQETQY
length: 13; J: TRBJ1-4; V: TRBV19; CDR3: ASSSGTATNEKLF
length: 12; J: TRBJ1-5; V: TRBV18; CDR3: ASSTQGADQPQH
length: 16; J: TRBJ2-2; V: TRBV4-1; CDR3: ASSLKTSGGANTGELF
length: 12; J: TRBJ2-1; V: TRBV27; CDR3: ASSIGHSYNEQF
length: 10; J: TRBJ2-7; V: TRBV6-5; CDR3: ASSYQTGEQY
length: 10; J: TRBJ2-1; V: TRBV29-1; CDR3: SVDDRGHEQF
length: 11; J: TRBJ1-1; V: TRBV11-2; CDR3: ASSLVRDTEAF
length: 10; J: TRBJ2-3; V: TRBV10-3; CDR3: AISDGVDTQY